This TCR beta chain emerged from a study of T cell responses to AZD1222 COVID-19 vaccine. Assay: immunoSEQ multiplex PCR; the TCRdb copy retains only in-frame clones and omits some. The sample contains some 110,000 clones, roughly nine tenths of which appear only once. CDR1 and CDR2 (germline): SGHRS, YFSETQ. The CDR3 covers 15 residues. Trimming shortened V by 4 bases and J by 9 bases, and 20 bases separated the two germline ends. As to this clone: The antigen remains unidentified.

The study, taken as a whole, reports: Reports say nearly half of spike-specific TCRs go after unmutated variant regions. Donors were chiefly white British, with a greater number of females, and clonal diversity was perhaps underestimated.

The genes are TRBV5-1 and TRBJ2-1, with D perhaps TRBD2 (6 bases). The sequences come from peripheral blood, collected on day 0 of AZD1222 vaccination. The receptor's source is an adult in good health. The chain's CDR3 is CASSAGSGGMGEQFF. CDR3 bases: TGCGCCAGCAGCGCGGGTAGCGGAGGGATGGGTGAGCAGTTCTTC. Filled out from reference TRBV5-1 and TRBJ2-1, the complete variable domain reads KAGVTQTPRYLIKTRGQQVTLSCSPISGHRSVSWYQQTPGQGLQFLFEYFSETQRNKGNFPGRFSGRQFSNSRSEMNVSTLELGDSALYLCASSAGSGGMGEQFFGPGTRLTVL.